This entry lists 20 T cell receptor beta chains sequenced from one sample in a study of identical twins. Via MiXCR, TCRdb re-called the 5' RACE reads, giving one row per CDR3 protein. The table records roughly 750,000 distinct CDR3 sequences, 20% to 25% of them present only once. This sample was also put to use in a study of T cells expressing NK-cell markers.

The sequencing sample was made of PBMCs. These receptors were collected from a young woman in good health.

This clonotype came up a few times. This chain uses TRBV20-1 with TRBJ2-3; 9 nucleotides agree with TRBD2. Germline CDR1 and CDR2: DFQATT and SNEGSKA (reference sequence). The CDR3 length is 15 residues. Germline trimming cut 0 bases from V and 8 bases from J; bases unmatched to any gene: 9. CDR3 coding DNA: TGCAGTGCTAGAGAAGGGCGGGGGGGCCGAGGTACGCAGTATTTT. It specifies CSAREGRGGRGTQYF.

This clonotype was recorded only once. The chain employs TRBV24-1 and TRBJ2-3, with D perhaps TRBD1 (6 bases). Germline V CDR1 and CDR2: KGHDR, SFDVKD. V was trimmed by 7 bases and J by 0 bases, leaving 10 bases between them. The CDR3 has 14 residues. The DNA for the CDR3 is TGTGCCACCAGCGGACAGCCCAGCACAGATACGCAGTATTTT. It yields the protein CATSGQPSTDTQYF.

The rearrangement uses TRBV5-6 and TRBJ2-1; D is uncertain. This CDR3 region has 10 residues. V was clipped by 6 bases and J by 10 bases, with 8 bases between them. Germline CDR1 and CDR2: SGHDT and YYEEEE. DNA of the CDR3: TGTGCCAGCACCCCATGGGAGCAGTTCTTC. Translated: CASTPWEQFF.

This clonotype was seen many times. This chain joins TRBV11-2 and TRBJ2-1; D possibly corresponds to TRBD2 (5 bases). This CDR3 region has 15 residues. Germline V gene data show CDR1 as SGHAT and CDR2 as FQNNGV. Trimming left V 4 bases short and J 7 bases short, with 17 bases between. CDR3: CASSWRTLAGNEQFF. The CDR3 DNA is TGTGCCAGCAGCTGGAGGACTTTGGCGGGTAATGAGCAGTTCTTC.

The genes are TRBV6-1 and TRBJ2-7; no clear D. Deletions cut 6 bases from V and 3 bases from J, with 12 bases between. CDR1 MNHNS and CDR2 SASEGT come from the germline V gene. CDR3 size: 13 residues. The CDR3 spells CASSPKAGYEQYF. The CDR3 DNA reads as TGTGCCAGCAGCCCAAAGGCTGGCTACGAGCAGTACTTC.

This clonotype was found a few times. V gene TRBV27 combines with J gene TRBJ2-7; 7 positions match TRBD1. V dropped 6 bases and J dropped 7; count of bases not matched to a gene: 12. Looked up from germline, CDR1 is MNHEY and CDR2 is SMNVEV (reference sequence). CDR3 length: 14 residues. The CDR3 region has the DNA TGTGCCAGCAGCATCGACAGGGCCATAGGGGAGCAGTACTTC. Residues: CASSIDRAIGEQYF.

The chain employs TRBV14 and TRBJ2-7, with D possibly TRBD2 on 5 matching bases. This CDR3 is 16 amino acids long. The V end was cut by 4 bases, the J end by 1 base, with 17 bases between. Germline lookup yields CDR1 SGHDN and CDR2 FVKESK. The CDR3 DNA follows: TGTGCCAGCAGCCCCAGGAGGAGTCGGATTTCCTACGAGCAGTACTTC. Its protein is CASSPRRSRISYEQYF.

This clonotype appeared a few times. This chain uses TRBV20-1 with TRBJ1-4; a weak D match, TRBD1 (5 bases). CDR3 length: 13 residues. CDR1 DFQATT and CDR2 SNEGSKA come from the germline V gene (reference sequence). The V end lost 6 bases, the J end lost 10 bases, and 18 bases lay between the germline ends. CDR3 coding DNA: TGCAGTGCAAAACGGGGCTTGGGGGGAAAACTGTTTTTT. Protein sequence: CSAKRGLGGKLFF.

The chain employs TRBV3-1 and TRBJ2-7; 9 bases fit TRBD1. The germline V gene encodes CDR1 LGHDT and CDR2 YNNKEL (reference sequence). The CDR3 spans 16 residues. V lost 1 base to trimming and J lost 3 bases; unmatched junction nucleotides: 7. The CDR3: CASSQGWAGQGYEQYF. CDR3 DNA: TGTGCCAGCAGCCAAGGTTGGGCGGGACAGGGCTACGAGCAGTACTTC.

The J gene is TRBJ2-5, the V gene TRBV24-1, with D possibly called TRBD1 or TRBD2 (5 bases each). Germline assignment: CDR1 KGHDR and CDR2 SFDVKD. Trimming removed 1 base at V and 4 bases at J, with 9 bases between. CDR3 length: 14 residues. In DNA, the CDR3 is TGTGCCACCAGTGATTTCCGGGACCCAGAGACCCAGTACTTC. Translation: CATSDFRDPETQYF.

The chain has TRBV5-1 and TRBJ2-1, with TRBD1 as a possible D gene (6 bases). Germline V gene sequence: CDR1 SGHRS, CDR2 YFSETQ. This CDR3 has 17 residues. V was pared by 3 bases and J by 1 base, with 17 bases between. CDR3 sequence: CASSSDRRTTSYNEQFF. The CDR3 DNA is TGCGCCAGCAGCTCGGACAGACGGACGACTTCCTACAATGAGCAGTTCTTC.

The chain has TRBV12-3 or TRBV12-4 and TRBJ1-2; 8 bases are shared with TRBD1. The CDR3 loop spans 15 amino acids. The J segment lost 3 bases and the V segment lost 5 bases, leaving 8 bases of the junction unmatched. CDR3 sequence: CASSMRGQGHYGYTF. CDR3 coding DNA: TGTGCCAGCAGTATGCGCGGACAGGGCCACTATGGCTACACCTTC.

The table lists this clonotype with many counts. This rearrangement joins TRBV5-1 to TRBJ2-1; 10 bases line up with TRBD2. The CDR3 length is 15 residues. V lost 2 bases, J lost 10 bases, and 9 bases stayed unmatched. Germline V lookup: CDR1 SGHRS, CDR2 YFSETQ. The CDR3 DNA is TGCGCCAGCAGCTTCATGGCTAGCGGGAGTAACGAGCAGTTCTTC. Protein: CASSFMASGSNEQFF.

The V gene is TRBV20-1, the J gene TRBJ2-7, with TRBD2 matching over 8 bases. CDR3 length: 15 residues. CDR1 is DFQATT and CDR2 is SNEGSKA in the germline V gene (reference sequence). V lost 4 bases to trimming and J lost 0 bases; unmatched junction nucleotides: 8. The CDR3 spells CSATRGGRSSYEQYF. The CDR3 DNA is TGCAGTGCTACCCGGGGGGGGAGGAGCTCCTACGAGCAGTACTTC.

Many counts were recorded for this clonotype. This chain links TRBV5-1 with TRBJ2-1; D gene uncertain. Germline CDR1 is SGHRS and CDR2 is YFSETQ. Trimming left V 3 bases short and J 3 bases short, with 10 bases between. The CDR3 runs to 14 residues. CDR3 sequence (DNA): TGCGCCAGCAGCTCCACTACCCTCTACAATGAGCAGTTCTTC. It yields the protein CASSSTTLYNEQFF.

This clonotype appeared many times. The rearrangement links TRBV20-1 to TRBJ1-6, with D possibly matching TRBD1 (5 bases). Trimming left V 3 bases short and J 8 bases short, with 17 bases between. This CDR3 contains 15 residues. Germline CDR1 DFQATT, CDR2 SNEGSKA (reference sequence). CDR3 nucleotide sequence: TGCAGTGCTAGGGTATCCCAGGGTGCGGATTCACCCCTCCACTTT. Amino acid sequence: CSARVSQGADSPLHF.

This clonotype has at least ten counts. J is TRBJ1-2 and V is TRBV12-3 or TRBV12-4; weak D call: TRBD1 (6 bases). V dropped 10 bases and J dropped 0 bases, with 15 bases sitting between them. The CDR3 extends over 14 amino acids. The CDR3 spells CATRGRTANYGYTF. CDR3 bases: TGTGCCACCCGGGGTAGGACAGCTAACTATGGCTACACCTTC.

V and J are TRBV20-1 and TRBJ2-5; D tentatively reads TRBD1 or TRBD2 (5 bases each). Trimming pared 4 bases from V and 1 base from J, leaving 16 bases between. The length of the CDR3 is 15 residues. Germline V gene data show CDR1 as DFQATT and CDR2 as SNEGSKA (reference sequence). CDR3 sequence: CSATSGRDLQETQYF. CDR3 in DNA: TGCAGTGCTACCTCGGGAAGGGACCTCCAAGAGACCCAGTACTTC.

This clonotype was counted ten times or more. The gene calls are TRBV6-1 and TRBJ1-1; perhaps TRBD1 as D (6 bases). The V end was cut by 6 bases, the J end by 9 bases, with 23 bases between. This CDR3 spans 15 amino acids. From germline, CDR1 is MNHNS and CDR2 SASEGT. DNA of the CDR3: TGTGCCAGCAGACCTACTATACCGGACAGCCAACAAGCTTTCTTT. This codes for CASRPTIPDSQQAFF.

In this sample, this clonotype turned up many times. The chain couples TRBV12-3 or TRBV12-4 to TRBJ2-7; weak D call: TRBD2 (6 bases). V lost 0 bases, J lost 3 bases, and 12 bases lay in between. The CDR3 is made up of 15 amino acids. The CDR3 nucleotides are TGTGCCAGCAGTTTAGCGTCGGAGGGAGGCTACGAGCAGTACTTC. Its protein is CASSLASEGGYEQYF.